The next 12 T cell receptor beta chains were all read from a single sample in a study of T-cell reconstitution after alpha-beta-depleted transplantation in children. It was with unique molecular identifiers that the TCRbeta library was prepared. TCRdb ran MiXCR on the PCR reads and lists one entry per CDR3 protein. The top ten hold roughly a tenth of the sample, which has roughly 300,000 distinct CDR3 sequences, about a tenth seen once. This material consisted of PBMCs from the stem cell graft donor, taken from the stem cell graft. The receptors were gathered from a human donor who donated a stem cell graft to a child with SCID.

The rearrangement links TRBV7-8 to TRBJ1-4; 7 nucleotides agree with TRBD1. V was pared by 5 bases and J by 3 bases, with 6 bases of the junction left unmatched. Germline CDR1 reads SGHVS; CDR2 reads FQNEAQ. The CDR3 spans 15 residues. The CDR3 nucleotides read TGTGCCAGCAGCGCCTACAGGGGACCTAATGAAAAACTGTTTTTT. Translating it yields CASSAYRGPNEKLFF.

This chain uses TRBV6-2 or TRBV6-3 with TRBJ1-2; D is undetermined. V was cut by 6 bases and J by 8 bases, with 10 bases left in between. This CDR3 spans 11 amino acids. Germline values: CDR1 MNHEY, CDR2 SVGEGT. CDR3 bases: TGTGCCAGCAGCGCCAGGTGGGGCTACACCTTC. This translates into CASSARWGYTF.

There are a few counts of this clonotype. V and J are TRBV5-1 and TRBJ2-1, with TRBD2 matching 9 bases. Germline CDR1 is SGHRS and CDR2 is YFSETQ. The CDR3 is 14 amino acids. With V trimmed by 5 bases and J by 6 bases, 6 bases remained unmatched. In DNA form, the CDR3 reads TGCGCCAGCAGTATGGCGGGGGGGCCCAATGAGCAGTTCTTC. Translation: CASSMAGGPNEQFF.

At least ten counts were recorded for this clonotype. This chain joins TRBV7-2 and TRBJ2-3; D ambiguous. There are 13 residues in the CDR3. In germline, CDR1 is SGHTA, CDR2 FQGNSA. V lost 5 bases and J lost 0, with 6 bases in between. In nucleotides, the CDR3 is TGTGCCAGCAGCGTTATTAGCACAGATACGCAGTATTTT. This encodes CASSVISTDTQYF.

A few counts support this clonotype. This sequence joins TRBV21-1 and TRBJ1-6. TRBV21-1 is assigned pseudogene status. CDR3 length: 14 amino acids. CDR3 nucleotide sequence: TGTGCCAGCTTCCGGATCCCATATAATTCACCCCTCCACTTT. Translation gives CASFRIPYNSPLHF.

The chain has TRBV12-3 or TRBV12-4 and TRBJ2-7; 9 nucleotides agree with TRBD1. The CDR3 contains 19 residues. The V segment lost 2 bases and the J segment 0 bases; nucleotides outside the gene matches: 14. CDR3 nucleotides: TGTGCCAGCAGTTTAAGGGTGGTTAGTACAGGGGGCAACTCCTACGAGCAGTACTTC. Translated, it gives CASSLRVVSTGGNSYEQYF.

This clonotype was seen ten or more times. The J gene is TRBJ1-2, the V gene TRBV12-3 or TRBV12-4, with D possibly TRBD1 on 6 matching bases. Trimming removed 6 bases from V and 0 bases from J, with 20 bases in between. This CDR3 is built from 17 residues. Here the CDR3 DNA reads TGTGCCAGCAGGTACTGGGACACGAAGACGACTAACTATGGCTACACCTTC. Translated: CASRYWDTKTTNYGYTF.

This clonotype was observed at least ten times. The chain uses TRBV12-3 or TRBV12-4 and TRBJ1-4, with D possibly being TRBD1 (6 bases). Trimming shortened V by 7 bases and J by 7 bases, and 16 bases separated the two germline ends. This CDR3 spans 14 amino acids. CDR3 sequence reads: CASTKGGGGEKLFF. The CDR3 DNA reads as TGTGCCAGCACCAAAGGGGGAGGCGGTGAAAAACTGTTTTTT.

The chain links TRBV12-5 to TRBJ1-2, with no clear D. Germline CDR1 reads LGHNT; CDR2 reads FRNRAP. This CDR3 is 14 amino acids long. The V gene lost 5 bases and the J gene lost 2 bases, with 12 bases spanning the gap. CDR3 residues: CASGPRTGNYGYTF. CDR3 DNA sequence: TGTGCTAGTGGTCCAAGGACTGGGAACTATGGCTACACCTTC.

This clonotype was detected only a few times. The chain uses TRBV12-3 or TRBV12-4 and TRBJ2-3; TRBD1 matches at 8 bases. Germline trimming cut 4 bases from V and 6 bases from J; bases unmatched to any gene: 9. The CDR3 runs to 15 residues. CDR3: CASSYLRTGTDTQYF. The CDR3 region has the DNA TGTGCCAGCAGTTATCTCAGGACAGGGACGGATACGCAGTATTTT.

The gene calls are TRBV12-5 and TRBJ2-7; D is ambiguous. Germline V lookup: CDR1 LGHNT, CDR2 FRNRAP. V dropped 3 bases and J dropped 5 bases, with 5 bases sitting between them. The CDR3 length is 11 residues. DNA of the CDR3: TGTGCTAGTGGTTTAACGGACGAGCAGTACTTC. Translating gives CASGLTDEQYF.

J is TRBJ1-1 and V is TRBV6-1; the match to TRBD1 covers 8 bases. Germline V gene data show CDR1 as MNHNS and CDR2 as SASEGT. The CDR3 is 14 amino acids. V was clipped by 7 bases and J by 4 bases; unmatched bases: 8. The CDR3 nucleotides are TGTGCCAGCAAGACCAGGGGGCTGGGCACTGAAGCTTTCTTT. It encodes CASKTRGLGTEAFF.